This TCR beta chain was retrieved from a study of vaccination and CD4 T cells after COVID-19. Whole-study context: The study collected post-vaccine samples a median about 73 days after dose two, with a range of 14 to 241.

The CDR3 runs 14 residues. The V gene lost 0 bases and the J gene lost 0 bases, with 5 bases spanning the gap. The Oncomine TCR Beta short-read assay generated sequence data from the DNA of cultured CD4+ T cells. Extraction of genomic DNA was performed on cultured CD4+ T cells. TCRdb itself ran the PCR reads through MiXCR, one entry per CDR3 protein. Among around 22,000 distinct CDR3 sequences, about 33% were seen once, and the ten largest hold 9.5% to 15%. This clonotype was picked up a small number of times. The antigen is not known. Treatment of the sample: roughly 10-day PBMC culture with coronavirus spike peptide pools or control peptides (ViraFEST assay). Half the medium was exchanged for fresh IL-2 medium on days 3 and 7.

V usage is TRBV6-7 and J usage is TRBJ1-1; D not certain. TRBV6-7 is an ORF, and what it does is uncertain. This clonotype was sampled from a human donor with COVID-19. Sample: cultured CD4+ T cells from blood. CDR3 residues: CASSYSSVNTEAFF. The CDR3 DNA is TGTGCCAGCAGTTACTCGTCTGTGAACACTGAAGCTTTCTTT.